The T cell receptor beta chain described here comes from a study of T-cell reconstitution after alpha-beta-depleted transplantation in children. This clonotype has more than one count but fewer than ten. During its preparation, the TCRbeta library received unique molecular identifiers. A single record per CDR3 protein comes from TCRdb applying MiXCR to the PCR reads. The sample has over 400,000 distinct CDR3 sequences; about 12% are singletons. The sequence came from a human donor who donated a stem cell graft to a child with combined immunodeficiency. Sequenced here: PBMCs from the stem cell graft donor, sampled from the stem cell graft.

DNA for the CDR3: TGTGCCAGCAGCTTAGTCTCGACCCACTGGGAGACCCAGTACTTC. This sequence encodes CASSLVSTHWETQYF. The chain has TRBV11-3 and TRBJ2-5, with D unclear. Germline V gene sequence: CDR1 SGHNT, CDR2 YENEEA. Trimming removed 1 base from V and 5 bases from J, with 14 bases in between. The CDR3 is made up of 15 amino acids.